Reported below is one T cell receptor (beta chain). Its antigen is unidentified. This CDR3 comprises 15 residues. Looked up from germline, CDR1 is SGHRS and CDR2 is YFSETQ. V shed 2 bases, J shed 1 base, and the junction held 3 bases outside the gene matches. These data belong to a study of cytomegalovirus exposure and HLA in healthy donors. Study-wide results and limits: Researchers reported in a later analysis that common viral pathogens appeared linked to several top clusters.

Use of 60 Vbeta and 13 Jbeta primers characterized the PCR. Profiled with immunoSEQ multiplex PCR; TCRdb holds only in-frame clones, not every one. The sample includes about 190,000 clones, around three quarters of them seen just once. This sequence joins TRBV5-1 and TRBJ2-5, with 9 nucleotides matching TRBD1. Source material: PBMCs. This receptor was obtained from a woman aged 18 to 35 in good health and CMV-seronegative. In nucleotides, the CDR3 is TGCGCCAGCAGCTTAGGGACAGGGCCCCAAGAGACCCAGTACTTC. It specifies CASSLGTGPQETQYF.